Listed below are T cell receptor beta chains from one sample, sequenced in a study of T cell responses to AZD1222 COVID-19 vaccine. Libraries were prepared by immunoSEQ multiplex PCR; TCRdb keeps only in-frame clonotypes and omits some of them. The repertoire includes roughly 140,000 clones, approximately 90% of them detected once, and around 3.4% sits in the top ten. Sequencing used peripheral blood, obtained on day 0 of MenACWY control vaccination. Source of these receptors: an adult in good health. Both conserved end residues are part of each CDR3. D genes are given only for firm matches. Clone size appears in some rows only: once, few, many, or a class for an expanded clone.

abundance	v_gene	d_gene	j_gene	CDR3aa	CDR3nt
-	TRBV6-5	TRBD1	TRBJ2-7	CASSPTGTEFYEQYF	TGTGCCAGCAGTCCGACCGGGACAGAGTTTTACGAGCAGTACTTC
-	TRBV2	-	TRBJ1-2	CASRVTLDGYTF	TGTGCCTCCCGCGTTACCCTCGATGGCTACACCTTC
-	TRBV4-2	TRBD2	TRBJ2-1	CASSQARLAGPPYNEQFF	TGTGCCAGCAGCCAAGCCCGACTAGCGGGCCCTCCCTACAATGAGCAGTTCTTC
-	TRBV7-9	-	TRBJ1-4	CASSPREGGGEKLFF	TGTGCCAGCAGCCCCCGAGAGGGGGGTGGAGAAAAACTGTTTTTT
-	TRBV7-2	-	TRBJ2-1	CASSPNRGDEQFF	TGTGCCAGCAGCCCAAATCGCGGGGATGAGCAGTTCTTC
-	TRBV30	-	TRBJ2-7	CAWTMGGSYEQYF	TGTGCCTGGACCATGGGCGGCTCCTACGAGCAGTACTTC
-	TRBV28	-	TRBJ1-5	CASSTGGTQNQPQHF	TGTGCCAGCAGCACGGGGGGGACCCAAAATCAGCCCCAGCATTTT
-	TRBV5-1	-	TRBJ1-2	CASSYERDSLTF	TGCGCCAGCAGCTACGAGCGGGACTCTCTCACCTTC
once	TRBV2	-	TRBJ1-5	CASREAGGADQPQHF	TGTGCCAGCAGGGAGGCGGGGGGCGCGGATCAGCCCCAGCATTTT
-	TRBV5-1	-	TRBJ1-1	CASSLSGAPGTEAFF	TGCGCCAGCAGCTTGTCAGGGGCTCCTGGCACTGAAGCTTTCTTT
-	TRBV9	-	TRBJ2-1	CASSVGALGGHEQFF	TGTGCCAGCAGCGTAGGGGCCCTAGGGGGACATGAGCAGTTCTTC
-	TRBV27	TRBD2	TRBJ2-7	CASSPGLVGYEQYF	TGTGCCAGCAGTCCCGGACTAGTTGGCTACGAGCAGTACTTC
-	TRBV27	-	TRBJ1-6	CASSLRPILPLHF	TGTGCCAGCAGTTTAAGGCCGATTCTACCCCTCCACTTT
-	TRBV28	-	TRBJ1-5	CASTRSAAHSNQPQHF	TGTGCCAGCACCCGGTCGGCAGCTCATAGCAATCAGCCCCAGCATTTT
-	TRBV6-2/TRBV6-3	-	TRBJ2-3	CASSLTVRTDTQYF	TGTGCCAGCAGTTTAACGGTTCGCACAGATACGCAGTATTTT
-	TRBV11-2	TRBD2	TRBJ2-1	CASSWLAGLSNEQFF	TGTGCCAGCAGCTGGCTAGCGGGACTATCGAATGAGCAGTTCTTC
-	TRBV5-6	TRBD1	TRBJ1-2	CASSWRDRANGYTF	TGTGCCAGCAGCTGGAGAGACAGGGCTAATGGCTACACCTTC
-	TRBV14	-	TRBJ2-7	CASRTLASHSYEQYF	TGTGCCAGCAGGACTCTGGCTAGTCACTCCTACGAGCAGTACTTC
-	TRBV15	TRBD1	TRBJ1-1	CATSPRTGSAEAFF	TGTGCCACCAGCCCACGGACAGGGTCAGCTGAAGCTTTCTTT
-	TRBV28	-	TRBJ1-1	CASSPPEQGRYAFF	TGTGCCAGCAGCCCACCCGAACAGGGAAGGTACGCTTTCTTT
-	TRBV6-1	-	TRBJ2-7	CASSEAWQYEQYF	TGTGCCAGCAGTGAAGCGTGGCAATACGAGCAGTACTTC
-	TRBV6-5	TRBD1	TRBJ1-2	CASTRQGHGYTF	TGTGCCAGCACAAGACAGGGCCATGGCTACACCTTC
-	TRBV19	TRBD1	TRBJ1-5	CASSPGQSSNQPQHF	TGTGCCAGTAGTCCGGGACAGAGTAGCAATCAGCCCCAGCATTTT
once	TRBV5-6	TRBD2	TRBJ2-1	CASSLTGLAGGPSYNEQFF	TGTGCCAGCAGCTTGACTGGACTAGCGGGAGGGCCGAGCTACAATGAGCAGTTCTTC
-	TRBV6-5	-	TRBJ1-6	CASSWFRDDNSPLHF	TGTGCCAGCAGTTGGTTCAGGGATGATAATTCACCCCTCCACTTT
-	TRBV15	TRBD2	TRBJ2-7	CATSRGGLAGRDEQYF	TGTGCCACCAGCAGAGGTGGACTAGCGGGGCGGGACGAGCAGTACTTC
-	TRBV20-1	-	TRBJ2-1	CSASFSTGWEVNEQFF	TGCAGTGCTAGTTTTAGTACAGGTTGGGAGGTCAATGAGCAGTTCTTC
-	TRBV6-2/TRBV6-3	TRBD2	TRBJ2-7	CASSRSGNYEQYF	TGTGCCAGCAGTCGTAGCGGGAACTACGAGCAGTACTTC
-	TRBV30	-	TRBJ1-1	CAWSVTREAFF	TGTGCCTGGAGTGTAACGCGTGAAGCTTTCTTT
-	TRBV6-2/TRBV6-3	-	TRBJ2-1	CASSYEGGKSTEQFF	TGTGCCAGCAGTTACGAAGGTGGAAAAAGCACTGAGCAGTTCTTC
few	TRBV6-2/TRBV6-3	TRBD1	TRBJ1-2	CASSYRQGGKGYTF	TGTGCCAGCAGTTACAGACAGGGTGGAAAAGGCTACACCTTC
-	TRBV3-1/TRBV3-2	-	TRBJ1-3	CASSQDRGPGGNTIYF	TGTGCCAGCAGCCAAGACAGGGGCCCCGGAGGAAACACCATATATTTT
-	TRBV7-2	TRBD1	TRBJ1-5	CASTQGAVSSNQPQHF	TGTGCCAGCACCCAGGGGGCGGTTTCTAGCAATCAGCCCCAGCATTTT
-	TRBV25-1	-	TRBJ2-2	CASFNRGGGRTGELFF	TGTGCCAGCTTTAATAGGGGAGGGGGACGCACCGGGGAGCTGTTTTTT
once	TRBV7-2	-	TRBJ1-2	CASSPLDRRVYGYTF	TGTGCCAGCAGCCCCCTGGACAGACGAGTCTATGGCTACACCTTC
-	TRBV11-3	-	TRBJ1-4	CASSSFGGGAEKLFF	TGTGCCAGCAGCTCGTTCGGGGGGGGAGCTGAAAAACTGTTTTTT
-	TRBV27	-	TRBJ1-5	CASRAGVYGGNQPQHF	TGTGCTTCGCGGGCAGGGGTTTACGGGGGCAATCAGCCCCAGCATTTT
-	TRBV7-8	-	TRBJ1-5	CASSLAAGLYQPQHF	TGTGCCAGCAGCTTAGCTGCCGGTTTGTATCAGCCCCAGCATTTT
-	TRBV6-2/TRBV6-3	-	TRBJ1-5	CASSPTGGSQPQHF	TGTGCCAGCAGTCCCACAGGAGGCAGTCAGCCCCAGCATTTT
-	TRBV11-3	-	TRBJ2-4	CASSLAMTGKNIQYF	TGTGCCAGCAGCTTAGCGATGACAGGCAAAAACATTCAGTACTTC
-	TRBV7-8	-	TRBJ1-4	CASSLQGRKTNEKLFF	TGTGCCAGCAGCTTACAAGGGAGGAAGACTAATGAAAAACTGTTTTTT
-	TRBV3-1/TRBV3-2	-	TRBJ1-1	CASSRSGQRLEAFF	TGTGCCAGCAGCCGCAGCGGACAGAGACTAGAAGCTTTCTTT
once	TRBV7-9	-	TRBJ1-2	CASSLGRVDGYTF	TGTGCCAGCAGCTTAGGCAGGGTCGATGGCTACACCTTC
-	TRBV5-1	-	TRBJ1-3	CASSRDRTGNTIYF	TGCGCCAGCAGCCGAGACAGGACTGGAAACACCATATATTTT
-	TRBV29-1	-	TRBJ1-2	CSLYSDGAGYTF	TGCAGCCTTTACTCCGATGGAGCCGGCTACACCTTC
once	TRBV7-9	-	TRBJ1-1	CASSPQVNTEAFF	TGTGCCAGCAGCCCACAGGTGAACACTGAAGCTTTCTTT
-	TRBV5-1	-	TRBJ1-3	CASSSPGTGNTIYF	TGCGCCAGCAGCTCCCCCGGGACTGGAAACACCATATATTTT
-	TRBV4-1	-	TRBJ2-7	CASSQSDSEQYF	TGCGCCAGCAGCCAATCGGACAGCGAGCAGTACTTC
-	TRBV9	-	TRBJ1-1	CASSVSGMNTEAFF	TGTGCCAGCAGCGTATCAGGGATGAACACTGAAGCTTTCTTT
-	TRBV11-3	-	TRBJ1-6	CASSLERTGYSPLHF	TGTGCCAGCAGCTTAGAGCGGACGGGTTACTCACCCCTCCACTTT
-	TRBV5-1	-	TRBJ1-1	CASIIVPGSTEAFF	TGCGCCAGCATCATTGTGCCGGGAAGCACTGAAGCTTTCTTT
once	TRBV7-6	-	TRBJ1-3	CASSPSGGGGNTIYF	TGTGCCAGCAGTCCGAGCGGGGGTGGAGGAAACACCATATATTTT
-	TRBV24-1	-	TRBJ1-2	CATSESPRGGYTF	TGTGCCACCAGCGAGTCCCCTCGGGGAGGCTACACCTTC
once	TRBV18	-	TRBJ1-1	CASSLLGRSEAFF	TGTGCCAGCTCACTACTTGGACGGTCTGAAGCTTTCTTT
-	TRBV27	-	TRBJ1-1	CASSLLGQVEGTEAFF	TGTGCCAGCAGTTTATTGGGGCAGGTCGAGGGGACTGAAGCTTTCTTT
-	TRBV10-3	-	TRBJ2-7	CAISESAGQAYEQYF	TGTGCCATCAGTGAGTCTGCGGGCCAGGCCTACGAGCAGTACTTC
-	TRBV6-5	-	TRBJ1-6	CASSYEGRRNNSPLHF	TGTGCCAGCAGTTACGAAGGTCGACGGAATAATTCACCCCTCCACTTT
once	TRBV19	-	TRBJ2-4	CASSILGKNIQYF	TGTGCCAGTAGTATTCTAGGCAAAAACATTCAGTACTTC
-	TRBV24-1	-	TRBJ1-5	CATSDASNQPQHF	TGTGCCACCAGTGATGCGAGCAATCAGCCCCAGCATTTT
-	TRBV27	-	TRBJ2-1	CASSPQGVPGNEQFF	TGTGCCAGCAGTCCCCAAGGGGTTCCGGGCAATGAGCAGTTCTTC